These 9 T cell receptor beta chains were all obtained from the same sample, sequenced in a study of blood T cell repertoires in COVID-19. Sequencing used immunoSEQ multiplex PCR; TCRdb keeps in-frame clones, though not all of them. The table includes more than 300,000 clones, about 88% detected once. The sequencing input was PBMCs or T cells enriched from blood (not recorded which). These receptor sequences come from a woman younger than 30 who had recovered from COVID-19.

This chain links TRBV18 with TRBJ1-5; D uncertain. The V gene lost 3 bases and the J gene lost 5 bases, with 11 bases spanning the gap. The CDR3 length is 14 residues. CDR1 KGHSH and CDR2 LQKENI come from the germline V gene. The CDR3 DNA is TGTGCCAGCTCACCCTCGGGCGGGGATCAGCCCCAGCATTTT. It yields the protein CASSPSGGDQPQHF.

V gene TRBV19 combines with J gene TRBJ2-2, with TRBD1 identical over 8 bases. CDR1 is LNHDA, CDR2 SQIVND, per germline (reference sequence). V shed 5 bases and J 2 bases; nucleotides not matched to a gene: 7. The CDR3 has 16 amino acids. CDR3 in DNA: TGTGCCAGTAGTTCGAGGACAGGGAGAAACACCGGGGAGCTGTTTTTT. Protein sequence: CASSSRTGRNTGELFF.

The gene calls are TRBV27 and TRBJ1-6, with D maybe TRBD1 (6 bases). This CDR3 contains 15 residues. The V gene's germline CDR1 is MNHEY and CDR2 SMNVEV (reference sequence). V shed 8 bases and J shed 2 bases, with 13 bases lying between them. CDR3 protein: CASGRTEAYNSPLHF. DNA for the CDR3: TGTGCCAGCGGAAGGACAGAAGCCTATAATTCACCCCTCCACTTT.

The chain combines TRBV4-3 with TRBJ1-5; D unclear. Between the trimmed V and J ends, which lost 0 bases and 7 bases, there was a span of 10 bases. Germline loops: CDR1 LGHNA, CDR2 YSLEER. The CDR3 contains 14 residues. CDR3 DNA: TGCGCCAGCAGCCAAGACCTCTACCAACAGCCCCAGCATTTT. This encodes CASSQDLYQQPQHF.

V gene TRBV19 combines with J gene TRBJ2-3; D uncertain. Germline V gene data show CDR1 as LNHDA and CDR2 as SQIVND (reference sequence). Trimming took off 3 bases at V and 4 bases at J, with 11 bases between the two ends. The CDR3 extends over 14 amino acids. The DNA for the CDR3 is TGTGCCAGTAGTATCTCGCTGGCGGCAGATACGCAGTATTTT. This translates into CASSISLAADTQYF.

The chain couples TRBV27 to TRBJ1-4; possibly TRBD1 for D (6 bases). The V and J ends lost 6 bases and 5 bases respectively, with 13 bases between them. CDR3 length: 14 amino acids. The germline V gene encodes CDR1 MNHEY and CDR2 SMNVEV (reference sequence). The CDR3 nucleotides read TGTGCCAGCAGATTGAGGGGGGGCAATGAAAAACTGTTTTTT. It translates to CASRLRGGNEKLFF. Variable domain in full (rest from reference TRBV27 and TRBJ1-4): EAQVTQNPRYLITVTGKKLTVTCSQNMNHEYMSWYRQDPGLGLRQIYYSMNVEVTDKGDVPEGYKVSRKEKRNFPLILESPSPNQTSLYFCASRLRGGNEKLFFGSGTQLSVL.

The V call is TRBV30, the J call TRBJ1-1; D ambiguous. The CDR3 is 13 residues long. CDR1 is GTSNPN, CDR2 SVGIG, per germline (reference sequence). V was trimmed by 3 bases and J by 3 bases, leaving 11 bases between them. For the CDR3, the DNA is TGTGCCTGGAGCCCCGACAAGTACACTGAAGCTTTCTTT. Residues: CAWSPDKYTEAFF.

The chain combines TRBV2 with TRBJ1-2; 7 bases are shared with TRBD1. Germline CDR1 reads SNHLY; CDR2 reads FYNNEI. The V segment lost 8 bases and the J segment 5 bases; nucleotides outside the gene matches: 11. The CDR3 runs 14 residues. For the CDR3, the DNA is TGTGCCAGCTCCGCCGGGACAGCTCTTTATGGCTACACCTTC. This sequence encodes CASSAGTALYGYTF. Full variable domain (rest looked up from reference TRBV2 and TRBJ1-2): EPEVTQTPSHQVTQMGQEVILRCVPISNHLYFYWYRQILGQKVEFLVSFYNNEISEKSEIFDDQFSVERPDGSNFTLKIRSTKLEDSAMYFCASSAGTALYGYTFGSGTRLTVV.

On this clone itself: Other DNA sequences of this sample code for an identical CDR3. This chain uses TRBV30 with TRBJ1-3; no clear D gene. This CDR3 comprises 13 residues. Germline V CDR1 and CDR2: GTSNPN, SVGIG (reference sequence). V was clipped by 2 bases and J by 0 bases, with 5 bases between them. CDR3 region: CAWSLSSGNTIYF. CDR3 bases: TGTGCCTGGAGTCTGAGCTCTGGAAACACCATATATTTT.